The rows below give T cell receptor beta chains drawn from one sample of a study of T cell changes during pregnancy in multiple sclerosis. The protocol was immunoSEQ multiplex PCR, while the TCRdb copy is restricted to in-frame clones and leaves out a portion. Of around 29,000 clones detected, more than 75% appear once; the ten largest clones hold under 9.5%. The specimen was CD8+ T cells from peripheral blood mononuclear cells, collected after pregnancy. These TCRs come from a female donor with multiple sclerosis, enrolled in a pregnancy study. Each CDR3 is given without its conserved first and last residue.

V gene	J gene	CDR3 length	CDR3 protein
TRBV7-9	TRBJ2-7	15	ASSFETRNRGSYEQY
TRBV4-1	TRBJ1-5	13	ASAGGLSAGQPQH
TRBV28	TRBJ2-7	7	ASEIRQY
TRBV7-9	TRBJ2-5	13	ASSSMGSGMETQY
TRBV9	TRBJ1-5	14	ASSPTGQGAGEPQH
TRBV5-6	TRBJ1-2	12	ASRSPGQVHGYT
TRBV2	TRBJ1-4	14	ASNPGQSAIGEKLF
TRBV2	TRBJ1-1	17	ASSEVALAQAAENTEAF
TRBV10-1	TRBJ2-7	12	ASSDGMISGEQY
TRBV13	TRBJ1-1	13	ASSAAGTGYTEAF
TRBV9	TRBJ2-1	12	ASSVVGGAGEQF
TRBV2	TRBJ1-5	12	ASSDRGFGQPQH
TRBV19	TRBJ2-1	11	ASSTSGYNEQF
TRBV6-4	TRBJ2-1	13	ASSLLAGDYNEQF
TRBV28	TRBJ1-2	14	ASSFPRQKTNYGYT
TRBV28	TRBJ1-2	17	ASGSPGQRADLSSYGYT
TRBV4-1	TRBJ1-2	14	ASSTRRGDRVSGYT
TRBV19	TRBJ1-1	12	ASSTGGTVAEAF
TRBV10-3	TRBJ1-3	10	AMGAWPNTIY
TRBV7-2	TRBJ1-1	12	ASSLGDRVAEAF
TRBV19	TRBJ1-2	11	ASSTDGIYGYT
TRBV15	TRBJ1-6	12	ATRRGTENSPLH
TRBV4-1	TRBJ2-7	12	ASSERRMAGEQY
TRBV4-2	TRBJ1-2	13	ASSRWTDTNYGYT
TRBV4-1	TRBJ2-7	12	ASSLRDRGDEQY
TRBV15	TRBJ2-7	13	ATSRDRGGVLEQY
TRBV15	TRBJ2-1	11	ATRDSLRNEQF
TRBV27	TRBJ2-5	14	ASSLSTGGVQETQY
TRBV9	TRBJ1-2	11	ASSFSDYYGYT
TRBV6-5	TRBJ1-3	13	ASSYSTGAGNTIY
TRBV11-2	TRBJ1-3	13	ASSAMQGYRNTIY
TRBV4-3	TRBJ2-7	14	ASSQDLGLAGLEQY
TRBV2	TRBJ2-3	14	ASSESLAGRTDTQY
TRBV5-6	TRBJ2-5	15	ASSARLAGGPPETQY
TRBV6-5	TRBJ1-2	12	ASSYAAGGYGYT
TRBV6-6	TRBJ1-1	14	ASSSPRGTGHTEAF
TRBV30	TRBJ1-2	12	AWSVQSGGYGYT
TRBV10-3	TRBJ2-1	13	AISEGDSAYNEQF
TRBV5-1	TRBJ2-3	16	ASSWGVASVVGTDTQY
TRBV4-1	TRBJ2-1	15	ASSIRSGGAFDNEQF
TRBV10-3	TRBJ1-1	11	AISEGGDTEAF
TRBV7-9	TRBJ1-1	12	ASSLGGVYTEAF
TRBV4-3	TRBJ2-1	13	ASSQGTGMSNEQF
TRBV30	TRBJ1-1	11	AWSRHPNTEAF
TRBV10-3	TRBJ1-5	13	ATPGRVPSNQPQH
TRBV7-9	TRBJ2-7	9	ASSSTYEQY